This TCR beta chain was profiled in a study of cytomegalovirus exposure and HLA in healthy donors. This clone was seen just once. V lost 4 bases and J lost 5; bases outside the gene matches: 5. This CDR3 has 13 residues. Germline CDR1 GTSNPN, CDR2 SVGIG (reference sequence). Primers for the PCR totalled 60 Vbeta and 13 Jbeta. Assay: immunoSEQ multiplex PCR; the TCRdb copy retains only in-frame clones and omits some. This sample carries about 220,000 clones, approximately 82% of them seen once, and the ten largest clones take 0.55% to 0.75%. The sequencing input was PBMCs. The receptor comes from a man younger than 30 in good health and CMV-seronegative. V usage is TRBV30 and J usage is TRBJ2-1; TRBD2 matches 7 bases. CDR3 DNA sequence: TGTGCCTGGAACTTGGCGGGAGACAATGAGCAGTTCTTC. This encodes CAWNLAGDNEQFF. The variable domain in full, completed from reference TRBV30 and TRBJ2-1, reads SQTIHQWPATLVQPVGSPLSLECTVEGTSNPNLYWYRQAAGRGLQLLFYSVGIGQISSEVPQNLSASRPQDRQFILSSKKLLLSDSGFYLCAWNLAGDNEQFFGPGTRLTVL.